Below are 21 T cell receptor beta chains sequenced from a single sample in a study of T cell responses to AZD1222 COVID-19 vaccine. Sequencing was performed with immunoSEQ multiplex PCR; in TCRdb, only in-frame clones are kept and a portion is missing. The top ten clones hold approximately 5.2% of a sample with 56,000 or so clones, approximately 80% of them seen once. The input for sequencing was peripheral blood, taken 28 days after the second AZD1222 dose. The origin of the receptors is an adult who received the AZD1222 COVID-19 vaccine.

The genes are TRBV19 and TRBJ2-1; D tentatively reads TRBD1 or TRBD2 (5 bases each). Looked up from germline, CDR1 is LNHDA and CDR2 is SQIVND (reference sequence). CDR3 size: 14 residues. V was shortened by 10 bases and J by 4 bases, with 17 bases between the two germline ends. CDR3 amino acids: CATSGPPSYNEQFF. The CDR3, as DNA: TGTGCCACCTCGGGGCCTCCTTCTTACAATGAGCAGTTCTTC.

V gene TRBV30 combines with J gene TRBJ1-2; TRBD1 is a possible D gene (5 bases). Germline V gene sequence: CDR1 GTSNPN, CDR2 SVGIG (reference sequence). V was cut by 2 bases and J by 2 bases, with 12 bases left in between. The CDR3 runs 14 residues. CDR3 DNA sequence: TGTGCCTGGAGTACCGGCGGGGGAAACTATGGCTACACCTTC. It specifies CAWSTGGGNYGYTF. Full variable domain (rest looked up from reference TRBV30 and TRBJ1-2): SQTIHQWPATLVQPVGSPLSLECTVEGTSNPNLYWYRQAAGRGLQLLFYSVGIGQISSEVPQNLSASRPQDRQFILSSKKLLLSDSGFYLCAWSTGGGNYGYTFGSGTRLTVV.

V is TRBV28 and J is TRBJ2-1, with 9 nucleotides matching TRBD1. The germline V gene has CDR1 MDHEN and CDR2 SYDVKM. The J segment lost 6 bases and the V segment lost 4 bases, leaving 10 bases of the junction unmatched. This CDR3 region has 16 residues. The CDR3 reads CASSSPGTGFVNEQFF. The CDR3 DNA reads TGTGCCAGCAGTTCCCCCGGGACAGGGTTCGTCAATGAGCAGTTCTTC.

The gene calls are TRBV28 and TRBJ2-2; D gene ambiguous. The CDR3 has 17 amino acids. Per germline, CDR1 MDHEN and CDR2 SYDVKM. Trimming removed 4 bases at V and 1 base at J, with 16 bases between. The CDR3 DNA reads as TGTGCCAGCAGTTCTTTACCCGGTGGGCAGAACACCGGGGAGCTGTTTTTT. Encoded protein: CASSSLPGGQNTGELFF. The variable domain in full, completed from reference TRBV28 and TRBJ2-2, reads DVKVTQSSRYLVKRTGEKVFLECVQDMDHENMFWYRQDPGLGLRLIYFSYDVKMKEKGDIPEGYSVSREKKERFSLILESASTNQTSMYLCASSSLPGGQNTGELFFGEGSRLTVL.

This clone was counted a few times. This chain connects TRBV7-9 to TRBJ2-1; 7 bases align to TRBD2. The CDR3 has 16 residues. The V and J ends lost 10 bases and 1 base, in that order; junction bases with no gene match: 13. CDR1 is SEHNR and CDR2 is FQNEAQ in the germline V gene (reference sequence). As DNA, the CDR3 is TGTGCCACCCCGTTTGGGAGGGCCCGGTCCTACAATGAGCAGTTCTTC. As protein: CATPFGRARSYNEQFF.

The chain couples TRBV24-1 to TRBJ1-1; TRBD1 matches 10 bases. CDR1 is KGHDR, CDR2 SFDVKD, per germline. This CDR3 region has 15 residues. With V trimmed by 2 bases and J by 5 bases, 4 bases remained unmatched. The CDR3 is CATSDSGQGVTEAFF. CDR3 in DNA: TGTGCCACCAGTGATTCAGGACAGGGGGTAACTGAAGCTTTCTTT.

For the CDR3, the DNA is TGTGCCAGCTCACCACCCCCCAAAACTAGCGGGGGTTACAATGAGCAGTTCTTC. Translating gives CASSPPPKTSGGYNEQFF. The chain has TRBV18 and TRBJ2-1; 11 nucleotides agree with TRBD2. The CDR3 is 18 residues long. V was clipped by 0 bases and J by 4 bases; unmatched bases: 8. Germline loops: CDR1 KGHSH, CDR2 LQKENI.

The rearrangement links TRBV18 to TRBJ2-4, with no clear D. The germline V and J ends were trimmed by 0 bases and 6 bases, with 9 bases remaining between them. Germline lookup yields CDR1 KGHSH and CDR2 LQKENI. This CDR3 region has 14 residues. CDR3 residues: CASSPPREVNIQYF. CDR3 DNA sequence: TGTGCCAGCTCACCACCAAGAGAAGTAAACATTCAGTACTTC.

V is TRBV7-9 and J is TRBJ1-4, with 7 bases that match TRBD1. The germline gives CDR1 SEHNR, CDR2 FQNEAQ (reference sequence). The CDR3 is 14 amino acids. V shed 0 bases, J shed 10 bases, and the junction held 5 bases outside the gene matches. For the CDR3, the DNA is TGTGCCAGCAGCTTAGCGGTGACAGGGCTAAAACTGTTTTTT. Amino acids: CASSLAVTGLKLFF.

This clone is judged medium-sized. The chain links TRBV29-1 to TRBJ1-1; D might be TRBD1 (5 bases). The germline V gene encodes CDR1 SQVTM and CDR2 ANQGSEA. This CDR3 region has 13 residues. Trimming shortened V by 1 base and J by 2 bases, and 8 bases separated the two germline ends. The CDR3 DNA reads as TGCAGCGTTGAAGGACAGATCAACACTGAAGCTTTCTTT. Its translation: CSVEGQINTEAFF.

The sample holds a few counts of this clone. The chain uses TRBV7-9 and TRBJ2-5, with no clear D. Trimming took 0 bases from V and 5 from J, leaving 10 bases between them. The germline gives CDR1 SEHNR, CDR2 FQNEAQ (reference sequence). This CDR3 region has 14 residues. The CDR3 coding sequence is TGTGCCAGCAGCTTAGCTTTCAGTGGGGAGACCCAGTACTTC. This sequence encodes CASSLAFSGETQYF.

This clone was detected only a few times. This chain links TRBV6-5 with TRBJ2-7; TRBD1 matches 9 bases. The CDR3 has 15 amino acids. Germline trimming cut 7 bases from V and 2 bases from J; bases unmatched to any gene: 9. Germline V gene sequence: CDR1 MNHEY, CDR2 SVGAGI. This CDR3 reads CASTERQGGPYEQYV. The CDR3 DNA sequence: TGTGCCAGCACCGAAAGACAGGGGGGACCCTACGAGCAGTACGTC.

The chain carries TRBV27 and TRBJ1-2, with a tentative D call TRBD1 (6 bases). The CDR3 is 15 amino acids. Trimming stripped 8 bases from V and 5 bases from J, with 21 bases between. Germline V gives CDR1 MNHEY, CDR2 SMNVEV (reference sequence). The CDR3 loop reads CASPTGFEVKYGYTF. CDR3 in DNA: TGTGCCAGCCCCACAGGGTTTGAGGTCAAATATGGCTACACCTTC.

The chain employs TRBV7-9 and TRBJ1-4; perhaps TRBD1 as D (5 bases). The germline V gene has CDR1 SEHNR and CDR2 FQNEAQ (reference sequence). The CDR3 is made up of 16 amino acids. Deletions cut 2 bases from V and 0 bases from J, with 10 bases between. The CDR3: CASSLSQGATNEKLFF. The DNA for the CDR3 is TGTGCCAGCAGCTTATCTCAAGGGGCAACTAATGAAAAACTGTTTTTT.

The chain recombines TRBV4-1 with TRBJ2-5, with 7 bases lining up with TRBD2. The CDR3 loop spans 14 amino acids. Trimming cost V 1 base and J 4 bases; bases outside gene matches: 3. Per germline, CDR1 MGHRA and CDR2 YSYEKL. CDR3 residues: CASSQVWGGETQYF. In DNA, the CDR3 is TGCGCCAGCAGCCAAGTTTGGGGGGGAGAGACCCAGTACTTC.

This chain uses TRBV5-1 with TRBJ2-5; D gene uncertain. There are 17 residues in the CDR3. The germline V gene encodes CDR1 SGHRS and CDR2 YFSETQ. Trimming left V 5 bases short and J 0 bases short, with 20 bases between. CDR3 sequence (DNA): TGCGCCAGCAGTCCTCCAATGCCACATATCAACCAAGAGACCCAGTACTTC. This translates into CASSPPMPHINQETQYF. Using reference TRBV5-1 and TRBJ2-5 for the parts outside the CDR3, the full variable domain is KAGVTQTPRYLIKTRGQQVTLSCSPISGHRSVSWYQQTPGQGLQFLFEYFSETQRNKGNFPGRFSGRQFSNSRSEMNVSTLELGDSALYLCASSPPMPHINQETQYFGPGTRLLVL.

The count of this clone is one. The chain combines TRBV2 with TRBJ2-2; no clear D. The germline V gene encodes CDR1 SNHLY and CDR2 FYNNEI. Trimming pared 6 bases from V and 0 bases from J, leaving 5 bases between. CDR3 size: 13 residues. As DNA, the CDR3 is TGTGCCAGCAGCTACGCGAACACCGGGGAGCTGTTTTTT. Protein: CASSYANTGELFF. Full variable domain (remainder filled in from reference TRBV2 and TRBJ2-2): EPEVTQTPSHQVTQMGQEVILRCVPISNHLYFYWYRQILGQKVEFLVSFYNNEISEKSEIFDDQFSVERPDGSNFTLKIRSTKLEDSAMYFCASSYANTGELFFGEGSRLTVL.

This clone has only one observation. The genes are TRBV11-2 and TRBJ1-1, with TRBD1 identical over 8 bases. The CDR3 runs 12 residues. After removal of 5 bases from V and 8 bases from J, the junction contained 4 bases not matched to a gene. Germline CDR1 is SGHAT and CDR2 is FQNNGV. CDR3 sequence (DNA): TGTGCCAGCAGCCGGACAGGGCACGAAGCTTTCTTT. Translating it yields CASSRTGHEAFF.

This chain uses TRBV10-3 with TRBJ2-3; unclear D gene. Germline V gene lookup returns CDR1 ENHRY and CDR2 SYGVKD. Trimming removed 3 bases from V and 0 bases from J, with 7 bases in between. The CDR3 loop spans 14 amino acids. CDR3 in amino acids: CAISDATSTDTQYF. The DNA of the CDR3 is TGTGCCATCAGTGACGCTACTAGCACAGATACGCAGTATTTT.

This clone was seen just once. The rearrangement links TRBV19 to TRBJ1-5, with D perhaps TRBD1 (5 bases). The CDR3 is 15 amino acids. V dropped 0 bases and J dropped 9 bases, with 15 bases sitting between them. CDR1 and CDR2 (germline): LNHDA, SQIVND (reference sequence). The CDR3 region is CASSIDSGGLTPQHF. The CDR3 DNA is TGTGCCAGTAGTATAGATTCCGGGGGACTGACGCCCCAGCATTTT.

This chain joins TRBV28 and TRBJ1-3; D is possibly TRBD1 (6 bases). Germline V gene sequence: CDR1 MDHEN, CDR2 SYDVKM. The CDR3 is 18 residues long. Trimming took off 6 bases at V and 4 bases at J, with 25 bases between the two ends. The CDR3 coding sequence is TGTGCCAGCAGGGCCCCGGGAGGGGGGATTAAGTTCGGAAACACCATATATTTT. Translated: CASRAPGGGIKFGNTIYF.